The 8 T cell receptor beta chains listed next were all sequenced from one sample in a study of shared clonotypes between healthy human individuals. Here immunoSEQ multiplex PCR was the method, and the copy in TCRdb shows in-frame clones only, minus some. The sample has over 700,000 clones; 72% are singletons. The sequenced sample consisted of memory CD4+ T cells sorted from blood. Subset reported: CD45RA-negative fraction. Receptors were obtained from a woman younger than 45 in good health.

This clone came up a few times. The same CDR3 also results from other DNA sequences found in this sample. The V and J genes are TRBV5-1 and TRBJ2-1, with a possible D match to TRBD2 (6 bases). Germline V CDR1 and CDR2: SGHRS, YFSETQ. V was shortened by 4 bases and J by 0 bases, with 8 bases between the two germline ends. The CDR3 extends over 14 amino acids. In DNA form, the CDR3 reads TGCGCCAGCAGCCTGACTAGCTCCTACAATGAGCAGTTCTTC. This codes for CASSLTSSYNEQFF.

Points on this clone: The same CDR3 can be traced to other DNA sequences in this sample. This chain joins TRBV5-1 and TRBJ2-5; no clear D. This CDR3 has 11 amino acids. V was trimmed by 6 bases and J by 3 bases, leaving 6 bases between them. Germline V lookup: CDR1 SGHRS, CDR2 YFSETQ. CDR3 protein: CASKGEETQYF. In DNA, the CDR3 is TGCGCCAGCAAAGGCGAAGAGACCCAGTACTTC.

CDR3 sequence reads: CASSDFSASTDTQYF. CDR3 bases: TGTGCCAGCAGTGATTTCAGTGCTAGCACAGATACGCAGTATTTT. The chain carries TRBV9 and TRBJ2-3; unclear D gene. Trimming left V 5 bases short and J 0 bases short, with 13 bases between. Germline V CDR1 and CDR2: SGDLS, YYNGEE. The CDR3 covers 15 residues.

The sample holds many counts of this clone. The V and J genes are TRBV18 and TRBJ2-1, with D tentatively TRBD2 (6 bases). This CDR3 has 14 residues. Per germline, CDR1 KGHSH and CDR2 LQKENI. With 6 bases removed from V and 6 bases from J, the gap between germline ends came to 15 bases. The CDR3, as DNA: TGTGCCAGCTCCCCCGGGGGTGGGCTCAATGAGCAGTTCTTC. It is translated as CASSPGGGLNEQFF.

The rearrangement links TRBV7-9 to TRBJ2-1; TRBD1 agrees at 9 bases. V lost 1 base to trimming and J lost 8 bases; unmatched junction nucleotides: 9. The germline gives CDR1 SEHNR, CDR2 FQNEAQ (reference sequence). The CDR3 has 16 residues. Here the CDR3 DNA reads TGTGCCAGCAGCTTAGACGACAGGGGGGTGTCCCATGAGCAGTTCTTC. It specifies CASSLDDRGVSHEQFF. The entire variable domain, with the rest obtained from reference TRBV7-9 and TRBJ2-1, is as follows: DTGVSQNPRHKITKRGQNVTFRCDPISEHNRLYWYRQTLGQGPEFLTYFQNEAQLEKSRLLSDRFSAERPKGSFSTLEIQRTEQGDSAMYLCASSLDDRGVSHEQFFGPGTRLTVL.

The chain has TRBV28 and TRBJ2-7; 9 bases fit TRBD2. Per the germline V gene, CDR1 is MDHEN and CDR2 is SYDVKM. V gave up 7 bases and J gave up 3 bases; unmatched junction bases: 10. The CDR3 has 15 amino acids. The CDR3 nucleotides are TGTGCCAGCACCGAACGGGGCGGGAGGGACTACGAGCAGTACTTC. Translated: CASTERGGRDYEQYF.

This chain links TRBV18 with TRBJ2-1; TRBD2 aligns across 9 bases. This CDR3 comprises 17 residues. The V and J ends lost 2 bases and 7 bases, in that order; junction bases with no gene match: 12. CDR1 and CDR2 from the germline V gene are KGHSH and LQKENI. This CDR3 is CASSPREVAGAANEQFF. The CDR3 DNA sequence: TGTGCCAGCTCACCAAGGGAGGTAGCGGGGGCAGCTAATGAGCAGTTCTTC.

This clone was recorded only once. This rearrangement joins TRBV14 to TRBJ2-6, with TRBD2 identical over 9 bases. V lost 3 bases, J lost 3 bases, and 9 bases stayed unmatched. The CDR3 length is 18 residues. Germline CDR1 is SGHDN and CDR2 is FVKESK. CDR3 bases: TGTGCCAGCAGCCAGGACCCGGGACTAGCTTTTGGGGCCAACGTCCTGACTTTC. Protein sequence: CASSQDPGLAFGANVLTF.